This TCR beta chain was sequenced during a study of shared clonotypes between healthy human individuals. Produced via immunoSEQ multiplex PCR; TCRdb's table is partial and in-frame only. Of some 2.1 million clones listed, around 93% are singletons. Selected positively for CCR7 and CD45RO-negative, naive CD8 cells excluded terminally differentiated effector memory CD45RA+ cells. The sequenced material came from naive CD8+ T cells from PBMCs. The sequence derives from a man aged 18-30 years in good health. Some clones in this sample may be carry-over from other donors' samples.

The DNA of the CDR3 is TGTGCCATCAGTGAAGGGTTCCAAGAGACCCAGTACTTC. This translates into CAISEGFQETQYF. V and J are TRBV10-3 and TRBJ2-5, with D unclear. The CDR3 length is 13 residues. The germline V gene encodes CDR1 ENHRY and CDR2 SYGVKD. Trimming stripped 3 bases from V and 1 base from J, with 6 bases between.